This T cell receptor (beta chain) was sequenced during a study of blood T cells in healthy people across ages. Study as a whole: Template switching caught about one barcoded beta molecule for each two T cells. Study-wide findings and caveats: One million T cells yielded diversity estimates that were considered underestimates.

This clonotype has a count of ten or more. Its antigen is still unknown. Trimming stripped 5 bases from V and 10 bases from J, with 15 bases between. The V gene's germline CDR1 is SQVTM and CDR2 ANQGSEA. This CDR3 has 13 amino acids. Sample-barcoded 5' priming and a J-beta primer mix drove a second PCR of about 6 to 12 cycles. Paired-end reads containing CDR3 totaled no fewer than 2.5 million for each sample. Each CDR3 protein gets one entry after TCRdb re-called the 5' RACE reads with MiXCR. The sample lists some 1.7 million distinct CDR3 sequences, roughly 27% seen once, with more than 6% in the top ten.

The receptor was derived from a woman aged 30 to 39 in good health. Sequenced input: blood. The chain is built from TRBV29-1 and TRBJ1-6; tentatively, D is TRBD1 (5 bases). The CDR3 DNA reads TGCAGCGTTAAGCTCAGGGTCGGGTCACCCCTCCACTTT. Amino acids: CSVKLRVGSPLHF. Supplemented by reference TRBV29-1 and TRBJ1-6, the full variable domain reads SAVISQKPSRDICQRGTSLTIQCQVDSQVTMMFWYRQQPGQSLTLIATANQGSEATYESGFVIDKFPISRPNLTFSTLTVSNMSPEDSSIYLCSVKLRVGSPLHFGNGTRLTVT.